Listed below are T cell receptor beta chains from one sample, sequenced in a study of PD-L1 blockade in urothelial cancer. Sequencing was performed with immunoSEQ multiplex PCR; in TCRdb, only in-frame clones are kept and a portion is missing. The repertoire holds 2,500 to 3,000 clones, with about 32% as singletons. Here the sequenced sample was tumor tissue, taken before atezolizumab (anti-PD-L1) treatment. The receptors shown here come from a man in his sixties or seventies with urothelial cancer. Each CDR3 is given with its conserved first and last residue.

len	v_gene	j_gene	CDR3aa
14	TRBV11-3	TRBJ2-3	CASSYPGHGDTQYF
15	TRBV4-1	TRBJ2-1	CASSPEESSYNEQFF
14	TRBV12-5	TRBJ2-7	CATSTTGGSVQQYF
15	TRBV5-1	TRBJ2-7	CASSLRQIISYEQYF
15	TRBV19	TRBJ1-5	CASSIGGISNQPQHF
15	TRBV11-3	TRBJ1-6	CASSPRTGLNSPLHF
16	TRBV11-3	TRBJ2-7	CASSPGIAGGLYEQYF
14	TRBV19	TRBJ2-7	CASSIQENSYEQYF
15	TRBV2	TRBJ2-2	CASSEMGQHTGELFF
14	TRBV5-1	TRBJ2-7	CASSPGVPGYEQYF
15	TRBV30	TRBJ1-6	CAWSKTGAHNSPLHF
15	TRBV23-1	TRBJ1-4	CASSFQGALGEKLFF
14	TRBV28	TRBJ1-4	CASSLLPTNEKLFF
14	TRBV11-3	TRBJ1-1	CASGPTGVYTEAFF
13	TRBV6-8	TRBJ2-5	CASRTAGEETQYF
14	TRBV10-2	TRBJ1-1	CASSESNSFTEAFF
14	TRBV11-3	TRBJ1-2	CASSLNWLGDGYTF
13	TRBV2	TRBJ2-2	CASSAGLDRELFF
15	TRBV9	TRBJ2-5	CASNIAGGFQETQYF
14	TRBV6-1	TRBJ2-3	CASSEAQGPDTQYF
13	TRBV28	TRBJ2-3	CASSFGSTDMQYF
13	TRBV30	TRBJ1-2	CAWARDENYGYTF
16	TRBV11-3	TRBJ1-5	CASSLFNRGANQPQHF
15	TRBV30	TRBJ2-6	CAWSSGRSGANVLTF
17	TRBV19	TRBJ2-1	CASSIDQAGLHYNEQFF
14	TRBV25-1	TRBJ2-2	CASSETDRVGELFF
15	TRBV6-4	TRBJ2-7	CASSEVWDRVHEQYF
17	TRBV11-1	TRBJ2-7	CASSLARASGELYEQYF
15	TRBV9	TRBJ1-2	CASSVEQGGDYGYTF
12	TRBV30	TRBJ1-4	CAWSRGLAKLFF
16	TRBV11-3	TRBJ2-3	CASSPLAGGYTDTQCF
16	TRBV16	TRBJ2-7	CASSQSPQGGVGEQYF
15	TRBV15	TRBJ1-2	CATSRAGQSGYGYTF
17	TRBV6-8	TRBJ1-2	CASSASTPGQSNYGYTF
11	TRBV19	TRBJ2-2	CASSFGGELFF
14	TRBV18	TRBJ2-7	CASSPRGPGGEQYF
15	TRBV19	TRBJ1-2	CASIDPAGGPYGYTF
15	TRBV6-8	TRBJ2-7	CAIRLGTGRKDEQYF
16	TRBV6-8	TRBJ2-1	CASSDSVTARGNEQFF
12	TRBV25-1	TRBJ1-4	CASSEEGRKLFF
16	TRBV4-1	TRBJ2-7	CASSQDGWGSSYEQYF